A selection of T cell receptor beta chains follows, all from one sample in a study of blood T cell repertoires in COVID-19. TCRdb's table, derived via immunoSEQ multiplex PCR, lists solely in-frame clones and lacks some. Of roughly 240,000 clones listed, roughly four fifths are singletons. Sequencing input: peripheral blood. These receptor sequences come from a woman between 65 and 79 years old with acute or convalescent COVID-19. Both conserved end residues are trimmed from each CDR3.

CDR3 | J | V
ASSLDGTGKAF | TRBJ1-1 | TRBV7-2
ASSQEIGLNTGELF | TRBJ2-2 | TRBV4-2
ATRKGQGAEAF | TRBJ1-1 | TRBV7-2
ASSQDFGGGTEAF | TRBJ1-1 | TRBV4-3
ASSLGRTGSNEQF | TRBJ2-1 | TRBV7-2
SARTEETF | TRBJ1-1 | TRBV20-1
ASSRNTRNGNIQY | TRBJ2-4 | TRBV18
ASSEEGEEKLF | TRBJ1-4 | TRBV27
ASGLVESGNTEAF | TRBJ1-1 | TRBV12-5
ASSIRQGLFYTEAF | TRBJ1-1 | TRBV19
ASSWANTEAF | TRBJ1-1 | TRBV5-6
ASSSLSWGSGYEQY | TRBJ2-7 | TRBV5-6
ATSDPEVTYNEQF | TRBJ2-1 | TRBV24-1
ASSITNYNEQF | TRBJ2-1 | TRBV19
ASSQGQGLHQPQH | TRBJ1-5 | TRBV3-1/TRBV3-2
ASSSRDSVNTEAF | TRBJ1-1 | TRBV7-9
ASSLGSTSEATQY | TRBJ2-5 | TRBV5-1
ASSQAWTGSGSYEQY | TRBJ2-7 | TRBV4-2
ASRRGLGGYT | TRBJ1-2 | TRBV7-9
ASRQEQGANTEAF | TRBJ1-1 | TRBV2
ASSTRLPSGNTIY | TRBJ1-3 | TRBV4-1
ASSRPGQAVYGYT | TRBJ1-2 | TRBV28
ATSDNRVNSPLH | TRBJ1-6 | TRBV24-1
ASSQDRRGNYGYT | TRBJ1-2 | TRBV4-2
ASSLSYNEQF | TRBJ2-1 | TRBV19
ASSLTGTGDNIQY | TRBJ2-4 | TRBV7-8
SASRGTVTYEQY | TRBJ2-7 | TRBV20-1
ASSPGQGGTYEQY | TRBJ2-7 | TRBV18
ASTRVNYGYT | TRBJ1-2 | TRBV28
ASSLGDRVGYEQY | TRBJ2-7 | TRBV5-4
ASSKSSGQVNYGYT | TRBJ1-2 | TRBV11-2
ASGSNQPQH | TRBJ1-5 | TRBV12-5
AISESIFDRNLSFYGYT | TRBJ1-2 | TRBV10-3
ASSAGYEQY | TRBJ2-7 | TRBV28
ASSQEIELGDRALEKLF | TRBJ1-4 | TRBV4-3
ASSISRDSTQPQH | TRBJ1-5 | TRBV19
ASSLRGRGVDGYT | TRBJ1-2 | TRBV3-1/TRBV3-2
ASSRTTGENTEAF | TRBJ1-1 | TRBV9
ASSPPEGESSPLH | TRBJ1-6 | TRBV18
SASRGTLNTEAF | TRBJ1-1 | TRBV20-1
ASSLERNSGANVLT | TRBJ2-6 | TRBV5-1
ASGPAGNSPLH | TRBJ1-6 | TRBV6-2/TRBV6-3
SVQDRGSGGYT | TRBJ1-2 | TRBV29-1
ASSSLASAGNTEAF | TRBJ1-1 | TRBV6-5
ASMGTGGSYEQY | TRBJ2-7 | TRBV19
AISRRGDYGYT | TRBJ1-2 | TRBV10-3
SVGGANEKLF | TRBJ1-4 | TRBV29-1
ASSQAGGRSEAF | TRBJ1-1 | TRBV3-1/TRBV3-2
ATRTNTKEKLF | TRBJ1-4 | TRBV10-3
ASSAPGGSNYGYT | TRBJ1-2 | TRBV7-2